The rows below give T cell receptor beta chains drawn from one sample of a study of human T cells and chemical hapten exposure. TCRdb reanalysed the RACE reads using MiXCR and keeps one entry per CDR3 protein. The table records over 100,000 distinct CDR3 sequences, about a tenth of them present only once. The specimen comprised whole blood, sampled in connection with sensitization to the hapten diphenylcyclopropenone (DPC). The receptor set was obtained from a woman aged 35 to 49 with alopecia areata. Some clones in this sample may be carry-over from other donors' samples. Both conserved end residues are trimmed from each CDR3. D genes are given only for firm matches.

TRBJ2-3	NA	TRBV6-1	ASRGLNTDTQY
TRBJ1-1	NA	TRBV12-5	ASGINRQVWATEAF
TRBJ1-6	NA	TRBV7-2	ASSPGVLMVKPLH
TRBJ1-2	NA	TRBV12-3/TRBV12-4	ASSLSPATPGGT
TRBJ1-1	NA	TRBV5-1	ASSLEKGLVTEAF
TRBJ1-6	TRBD1	TRBV20-1	SARTGGNSPLH
TRBJ2-3	NA	TRBV7-8	ASRGRDSGPDTQY
TRBJ2-7	NA	TRBV12-3/TRBV12-4	ASSLGGLVSEQY
TRBJ1-2	TRBD1	TRBV4-1	ASSQIVTGGYFNYGYT
TRBJ2-1	TRBD2	TRBV10-3	AIRETSGGPYNEQF
TRBJ2-4	TRBD2	TRBV6-5	ASSSTGTSEAQNIQY
TRBJ2-3	NA	TRBV5-1	ASSLGPLADTQY
TRBJ2-5	NA	TRBV24-1	ATSPQDSSETQY
TRBJ1-1	NA	TRBV10-3	AISSGEAAF
TRBJ2-2	TRBD1	TRBV4-2	ASSQETGANTGELF
TRBJ1-2	NA	TRBV4-3	ASSQADRIYGYT
TRBJ2-3	TRBD1	TRBV7-6	ASSYPAGTGNPDTQY
TRBJ2-6	TRBD1	TRBV6-6	ASRGPGTGEIGPGSGANVLT
TRBJ2-7	TRBD1	TRBV12-3/TRBV12-4	ASSKTTGVGYEQY
TRBJ2-6	NA	TRBV7-3	ASSLPFWVPLSGANVLT
TRBJ2-7	NA	TRBV7-2	ASSLAEATYEQY
TRBJ2-7	TRBD2	TRBV6-5	ASSYSGGLTLEQY